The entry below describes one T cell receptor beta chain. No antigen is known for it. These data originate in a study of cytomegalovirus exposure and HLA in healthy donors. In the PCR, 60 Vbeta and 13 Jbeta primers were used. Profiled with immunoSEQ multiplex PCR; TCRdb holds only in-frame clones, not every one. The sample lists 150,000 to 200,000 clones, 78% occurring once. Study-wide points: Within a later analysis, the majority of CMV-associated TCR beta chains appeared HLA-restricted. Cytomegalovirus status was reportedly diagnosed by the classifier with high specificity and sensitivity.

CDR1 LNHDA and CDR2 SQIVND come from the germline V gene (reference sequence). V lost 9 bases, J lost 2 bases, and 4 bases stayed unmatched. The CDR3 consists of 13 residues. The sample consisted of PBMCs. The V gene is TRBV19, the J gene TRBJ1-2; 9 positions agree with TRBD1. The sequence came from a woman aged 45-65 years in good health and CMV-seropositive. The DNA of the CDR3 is TGTGCCAGCCGGGACAGGGCGAACTATGGCTACACCTTC. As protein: CASRDRANYGYTF.